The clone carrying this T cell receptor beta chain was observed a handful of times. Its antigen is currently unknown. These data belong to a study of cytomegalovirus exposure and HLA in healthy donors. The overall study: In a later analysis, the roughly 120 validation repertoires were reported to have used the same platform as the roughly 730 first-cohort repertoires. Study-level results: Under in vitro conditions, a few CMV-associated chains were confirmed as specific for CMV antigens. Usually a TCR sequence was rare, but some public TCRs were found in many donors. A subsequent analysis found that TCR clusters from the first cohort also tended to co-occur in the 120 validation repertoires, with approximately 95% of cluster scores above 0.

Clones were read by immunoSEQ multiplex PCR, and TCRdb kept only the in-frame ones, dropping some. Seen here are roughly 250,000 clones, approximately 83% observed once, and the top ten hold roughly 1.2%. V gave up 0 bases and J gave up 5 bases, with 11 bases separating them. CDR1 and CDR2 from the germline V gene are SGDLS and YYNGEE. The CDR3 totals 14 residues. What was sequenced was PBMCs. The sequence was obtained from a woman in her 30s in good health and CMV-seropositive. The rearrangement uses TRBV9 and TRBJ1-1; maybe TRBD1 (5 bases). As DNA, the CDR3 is TGTGCCAGCAGCGTAGACCCGGAGGGGACTGAAGCTTTCTTT. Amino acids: CASSVDPEGTEAFF.